The next 13 T cell receptor beta chains were all read from a single sample in a study of CD4 and CD8 cells across lung adenocarcinoma regions. TCRdb re-called the PCR reads with MiXCR, one entry per CDR3 protein. The profile shows approximately 12,000 distinct CDR3 sequences, around 61% of them singletons. The source material was CD8+ T cells from the margin of a lung tumor. The receptors shown here come from a female donor with lung adenocarcinoma. The CD4 and CD8 labels of this study may be unreliable.

V gene TRBV6-1 combines with J gene TRBJ2-3, with D unclear. Looked up from germline, CDR1 is MNHNS and CDR2 is SASEGT. V was pared by 2 bases and J by 2 bases, with 8 bases between. This CDR3 is 14 amino acids long. This CDR3 is CASSEPRLTDTQYF. Here the CDR3 DNA reads TGTGCCAGCAGTGAACCTAGACTCACAGATACGCAGTATTTT.

The rearrangement joins TRBV30 to TRBJ1-2; TRBD1 is a possible D gene (6 bases). The CDR3 sequence is 15 residues long. The ends were cut back, 2 bases at V and 0 bases at J, with 13 bases in the middle. Germline V gene sequence: CDR1 GTSNPN, CDR2 SVGIG (reference sequence). CDR3 DNA: TGTGCCTGGAGTCTCGGGGGGCCAGCTAACTATGGCTACACCTTC. Amino acids: CAWSLGGPANYGYTF.

This chain uses TRBV24-1 with TRBJ2-2; 9 positions agree with TRBD1. Germline loops: CDR1 KGHDR, CDR2 SFDVKD. The trim removed 7 bases at V and 4 bases at J, leaving 3 bases unmatched. This CDR3 is built from 14 residues. CDR3 in DNA: TGTGCCACCAGGGGGACAGGGAGCACCGGGGAGCTGTTTTTT. This codes for CATRGTGSTGELFF.

This chain uses TRBV6-1 with TRBJ2-5; 11 bases are shared with TRBD2. Matching the DNA end better, TRBJ2-7 makes the J call doubtful. The CDR3 sequence is 16 residues long. Germline V gene sequence: CDR1 MNHNS, CDR2 SASEGT. DNA of the CDR3: TGTGCCAGCAGTCCCCTAAGTAGCGGGAGGGCCTACGAGCAGTACTTC. As protein: CASSPLSSGRAYEQYF.

The genes are TRBV27 and TRBJ2-3; 9 bases line up with TRBD2. J gave up 4 bases and V 7 bases, and 9 bases lay outside the gene matches. Germline V CDR1 and CDR2: MNHEY, SMNVEV (reference sequence). The CDR3 has 15 amino acids. The CDR3 DNA sequence: TGTGCCAGCACCGGTAGCGGGAGATCCGCAGATACGCAGTATTTT. Residues: CASTGSGRSADTQYF.

This chain uses TRBV27 with TRBJ2-3; 7 positions agree with TRBD2. Germline V gene lookup returns CDR1 MNHEY and CDR2 SMNVEV (reference sequence). The J segment lost 5 bases and the V segment lost 4 bases, leaving 15 bases of the junction unmatched. The CDR3 runs to 17 residues. CDR3 DNA sequence: TGTGCCAGCAGTTCCCGGTGGTGGGAGGGCCTAGGAGATACGCAGTATTTT. It translates to CASSSRWWEGLGDTQYF.

This clonotype was recorded at least ten times. V and J are TRBV7-2 and TRBJ2-3; 7 bases align to TRBD2. V was pared by 3 bases and J by 2 bases, with 2 bases of the junction left unmatched. Germline loops: CDR1 SGHTA, CDR2 FQGNSA. The CDR3 loop spans 14 amino acids. The CDR3 DNA reads as TGTGCCAGCAGCTTCGGGGGGTCCACAGATACGCAGTATTTT. Protein product: CASSFGGSTDTQYF.

V and J are TRBV3-1 and TRBJ2-1; D unclear. The J call may be mistaken, given a closer DNA end match to TRBJ2-7. Germline V gene sequence: CDR1 LGHDT, CDR2 YNNKEL (reference sequence). CDR3 length: 15 residues. The CDR3 protein is CASSQDVRIVYEQYF. The CDR3 bases are TGTGCCAGCAGCCAAGATGTCCGCATTGTCTACGAGCAGTACTTC.

This clonotype was counted once. This chain connects TRBV27 to TRBJ2-1; possibly TRBD1 for D (5 bases). V was trimmed by 3 bases and J by 6 bases, leaving 6 bases between them. CDR3 length: 12 amino acids. CDR1 is MNHEY, CDR2 SMNVEV, per germline (reference sequence). The CDR3 spells CASSFQGNEQFF. DNA of the CDR3: TGTGCCAGCAGTTTCCAGGGCAATGAGCAGTTCTTC.

V gene TRBV6-1 combines with J gene TRBJ2-1, with 9 bases aligning to TRBD1. CDR3 length: 16 residues. V lost 0 bases, J lost 8 bases, and 8 bases stayed unmatched. From germline, CDR1 is MNHNS and CDR2 SASEGT. The CDR3 coding sequence is TGTGCCAGCAGTGAAGCTTGGGACAGGGCTTGGGATGAGCAGTTCTTC. It yields the protein CASSEAWDRAWDEQFF.

This chain joins TRBV6-1 and TRBJ2-5, with D possibly matching TRBD2 (5 bases). V was shortened by 4 bases and J by 1 base, with 7 bases between the two germline ends. In germline, CDR1 is MNHNS, CDR2 SASEGT. CDR3 length: 13 amino acids. The CDR3 DNA is TGTGCCAGCAGTGGCCGGGGCCAAGAGACCCAGTACTTC. Amino acid sequence: CASSGRGQETQYF.

This chain links TRBV4-2 with TRBJ2-4; 9 nucleotides align to TRBD2. The germline V gene has CDR1 LGHNA and CDR2 YNFKEQ. This CDR3 is 20 amino acids long. Trimming cost V 4 bases and J 13 bases; bases outside gene matches: 29. CDR3 sequence reads: CASSPTPRLAGLWGKDTQYF. The CDR3 region has the DNA TGTGCCAGCAGCCCGACTCCCCGCCTAGCGGGGCTGTGGGGCAAAGATACGCAGTACTTC.

The genes are TRBV27 and TRBJ2-6; possibly TRBD1 or TRBD2 for D (5 bases each). The CDR3 is 15 residues long. Trimming took off 5 bases at V and 2 bases at J, with 10 bases between the two ends. CDR1 is MNHEY and CDR2 is SMNVEV in the germline V gene (reference sequence). In nucleotides, the CDR3 is TGTGCCAGCAGTCCAATGGGGGCTGGGGCCAACGTCCTGACTTTC. It translates to CASSPMGAGANVLTF.